Each of the 28 T cell receptor beta chains below was sequenced from the same sample in a study of blood T cell repertoires in COVID-19. Libraries were prepared by immunoSEQ multiplex PCR; TCRdb keeps only in-frame clonotypes and omits some of them. The sample has over 65,000 clones, 82% seen once; the top ten hold 16%. The sequencing input was peripheral blood. These receptors all stem from a man older than 75 with active COVID-19.

The genes are TRBV9 and TRBJ1-4; a weak D match, TRBD1 (5 bases). The CDR3 runs to 14 residues. V lost 4 bases and J 1 base, leaving 8 bases between the germline ends. The germline V gene has CDR1 SGDLS and CDR2 YYNGEE. CDR3 sequence: CASSLGGTNEKLFF. CDR3 in DNA: TGTGCCAGCAGCCTCGGGGGAACTAATGAAAAACTGTTTTTT.

This clone was detected only once. J is TRBJ2-2 and V is TRBV7-2; TRBD2 matches at 8 bases. Germline CDR1 reads SGHTA; CDR2 reads FQGNSA. The CDR3 is 15 residues long. J lost 7 bases, V lost 7 bases, and 11 bases had no gene match. The CDR3 here is CASTFTGGPGGELFF. In DNA form, the CDR3 reads TGTGCCAGCACCTTCACGGGAGGGCCCGGCGGGGAGCTGTTTTTT.

This clone was seen once. The chain recombines TRBV4-1 with TRBJ2-7; D is unresolved. V was pared by 0 bases and J by 0 bases, with 15 bases between. Germline-derived CDR1 and CDR2 are MGHRA and YSYEKL. The CDR3 is 17 amino acids. DNA of the CDR3: TGCGCCAGCAGCCAAGAGAGGCACGGCCGGAGCTCCTACGAGCAGTACTTC. Translating it yields CASSQERHGRSSYEQYF.

The J gene is TRBJ2-4, the V gene TRBV10-3; TRBD1 is a possible D gene (5 bases). CDR1 is ENHRY, CDR2 SYGVKD, per germline. Trimming shortened V by 3 bases and J by 8 bases, and 17 bases separated the two germline ends. The CDR3 has 15 residues. The CDR3 sequence is CAISDVGLGEDIQYF. In DNA, the CDR3 is TGTGCCATCAGTGACGTGGGGCTAGGAGAGGACATTCAGTACTTC.

This clone was counted between two and nine times. Here the CDR3 DNA reads TGTGCCAGCAGTCTTCAGACAGCCGAGCAGTACTTC. Translation: CASSLQTAEQYF. This chain uses TRBV12-3 or TRBV12-4 with TRBJ2-7; TRBD1 might be the D (5 bases). Trimming pared 5 bases from V and 6 bases from J, leaving 11 bases between. There are 12 residues in the CDR3.

Worth noting for this clone: An end of the junction differs from the germline gene, which may be a read error. V usage is TRBV4-3 and J usage is TRBJ2-2; TRBD2 agrees at 8 bases. CDR1 and CDR2 (germline): LGHNA, YSLEER. The CDR3 is 19 residues long. This CDR3 reads CASSRGSPKLAVSNRGAVF. The CDR3 coding sequence is TGCGCCAGCAGCCGTGGTTCCCCAAAACTAGCGGTAAGTAACCGGGGAGCTGTTTTT.

The genes are TRBV9 and TRBJ2-3, with 9 bases matching TRBD1. This CDR3 region has 15 residues. Germline loops: CDR1 SGDLS, CDR2 YYNGEE. J was trimmed by 4 bases and V by 4 bases; bases with no gene match: 7. Here the CDR3 reads CASSLTGGIADTQYF. CDR3 coding DNA: TGTGCCAGCAGCCTAACAGGGGGCATTGCAGATACGCAGTATTTT.

This chain links TRBV30 with TRBJ1-6; D not certain. The V gene lost 4 bases and the J gene lost 10 bases, with 14 bases spanning the gap. CDR3 length: 13 amino acids. CDR1 GTSNPN and CDR2 SVGIG come from the germline V gene (reference sequence). Written as DNA, the CDR3 is TGTGCCTGGAATGGGCAGGCGGGATCACCCCTCCACTTT. Protein product: CAWNGQAGSPLHF.

This clone was seen only a few times. The DNA of the CDR3 is TGTGCCAGCAGCCAGACAGGCTACGAGCAGTACTTC. It codes for CASSQTGYEQYF. This rearrangement joins TRBV6-6 to TRBJ2-7, with D perhaps matching TRBD1 (6 bases). Germline CDR1 reads MNHNY; CDR2 reads SVGAGI (reference sequence). The CDR3 runs to 12 residues. V was shortened by 6 bases and J by 3 bases, with 9 bases between the two germline ends.

The V call is TRBV15, the J call TRBJ2-1; 12 nucleotides match TRBD2. Germline CDR1 is LNHNV and CDR2 is YYDKDF (reference sequence). This CDR3 region has 16 residues. V lost 1 base and J lost 12; bases outside the gene matches: 10. The CDR3 loop is CATSRARTSGNSGQFF. In DNA form, the CDR3 reads TGTGCCACCAGCAGAGCCCGGACTAGCGGGAATTCAGGGCAGTTCTTC.

The genes are TRBV7-3 and TRBJ2-1; D uncertain. The CDR3 runs 14 residues. Germline V gene data show CDR1 as SGHTA and CDR2 as FQGTGA. The V and J ends lost 5 bases and 8 bases respectively, with 16 bases between them. The CDR3 sequence: CASSLSKSSHEQFF. In nucleotides, the CDR3 is TGTGCCAGCAGCCTCTCTAAAAGTAGTCATGAGCAGTTCTTC. The variable domain in full, with the rest retrieved from reference TRBV7-3 and TRBJ2-1, is GAGVSQTPSNKVTEKGKYVELRCDPISGHTALYWYRQSLGQGPEFLIYFQGTGAADDSGLPNDRFFAVRPEGSVSTLKIQRTERGDSAVYLCASSLSKSSHEQFFGPGTRLTVL.

The genes are TRBV5-4 and TRBJ2-3; 8 bases align to TRBD2. CDR3 length: 17 amino acids. With 0 bases clipped from V and 0 bases from J, the junction kept 6 bases outside the gene matches. Germline V gene sequence: CDR1 SGHNT, CDR2 YYREEE (reference sequence). The CDR3 is CASSLVVAGGSTDTQYF. The CDR3 DNA sequence: TGTGCCAGCAGCTTGGTTGTTGCGGGGGGTAGCACAGATACGCAGTATTTT.

The chain employs TRBV5-1 and TRBJ1-5; 7 positions agree with TRBD1. Unmatched junction bases numbered 0, after V lost 1 base and J lost 2 bases. The CDR3 totals 14 residues. Germline CDR1 SGHRS, CDR2 YFSETQ. This CDR3 reads CASSLTGGNQPQHF. The CDR3 nucleotides are TGCGCCAGCAGCTTGACAGGGGGCAATCAGCCCCAGCATTTT.

This sequence joins TRBV5-6 and TRBJ2-5, with 9 bases aligning to TRBD1. CDR1 is SGHDT, CDR2 YYEEEE, per germline. Losses at the gene ends were 2 bases for V and 4 bases for J; bases not matched to a gene: 6. The CDR3 sequence is 15 residues long. The CDR3 reads CASSLRGQGRETQYF. In nucleotides, the CDR3 is TGTGCCAGCAGCTTAAGGGGACAGGGTAGAGAGACCCAGTACTTC.

J is TRBJ2-1 and V is TRBV6-6, with 7 bases fitting TRBD1. Germline V gene lookup returns CDR1 MNHNY and CDR2 SVGAGI (reference sequence). This CDR3 contains 15 residues. Losses at the gene ends were 6 bases for V and 5 bases for J; bases not matched to a gene: 10. The CDR3 spells CASSRVGTENNEQFF. CDR3 DNA: TGTGCCAGCAGCCGAGTGGGGACAGAGAACAATGAGCAGTTCTTC.

The CDR3 spells CASSLQQMNTEAFF. The CDR3 nucleotides are TGTGCCAGCAGCTTACAACAGATGAACACTGAAGCTTTCTTT. V gene TRBV7-9 combines with J gene TRBJ1-1; no definite D call. Trimming shortened V by 2 bases and J by 0 bases, and 7 bases separated the two germline ends. The length of the CDR3 is 14 residues. Looked up from germline, CDR1 is SEHNR and CDR2 is FQNEAQ (reference sequence).

The gene calls are TRBV6-5 and TRBJ1-2; the match to TRBD1 covers 7 bases. Germline assignment: CDR1 MNHEY and CDR2 SVGAGI. This CDR3 comprises 12 residues. Germline trimming cut 8 bases from V and 8 bases from J; bases unmatched to any gene: 8. The chain's CDR3 is CASATDRAGYTF. The CDR3 region has the DNA TGTGCCAGCGCAACCGACAGGGCCGGCTACACCTTC.

This chain connects TRBV3-1 (or the pseudogene TRBV3-2) to TRBJ2-1; D is possibly TRBD1 (5 bases). V shed 3 bases and J shed 7 bases, with 10 bases lying between them. CDR1 LGHDT and CDR2 YNNKEL come from the germline V gene (reference sequence). The CDR3 consists of 13 residues. CDR3 region: CASSQQGVNEQFF. CDR3 nucleotide sequence: TGTGCCAGCAGCCAGCAAGGGGTGAATGAGCAGTTCTTC.

CDR3 residues: CASRTSGGTYEQYF. The DNA for the CDR3 is TGTGCCAGCAGGACGAGCGGAGGGACCTACGAGCAGTACTTC. The genes are TRBV2 and TRBJ2-7; D might be TRBD2 (6 bases). Deletions cut 6 bases from V and 2 bases from J, with 14 bases between. This CDR3 region has 14 residues. The V gene's germline CDR1 is SNHLY and CDR2 FYNNEI.

The rearrangement joins TRBV5-4 to TRBJ1-6, with 7 bases lining up with TRBD1. With 4 bases clipped from V and 5 bases from J, the junction kept 6 bases outside the gene matches. Germline CDR1 reads SGHNT; CDR2 reads YYREEE (reference sequence). CDR3 length: 15 amino acids. The chain's CDR3 is CASSPGTANNSPLHF. CDR3 bases: TGTGCCAGCAGCCCAGGGACAGCCAATAATTCACCCCTCCACTTT.

The V call is TRBV4-2, the J call TRBJ2-2, with 11 bases identical to TRBD1. The CDR3 length is 16 residues. V trimming: 4 bases; J trimming: 0 bases; junction bases outside the gene matches: 1. Germline CDR1 reads LGHNA; CDR2 reads YNFKEQ. DNA of the CDR3: TGTGCCAGCAGCCGGGACAGGGGGGCGAACACCGGGGAGCTGTTTTTT. Amino acids: CASSRDRGANTGELFF.

DNA of the CDR3: TGCGCCAGCAGCCGGACAGGGCCCGTAAATTCACCCCTCCACTTT. It is translated as CASSRTGPVNSPLHF. The rearrangement joins TRBV5-1 to TRBJ1-6, with 8 bases identical to TRBD1. From germline, CDR1 is SGHRS and CDR2 YFSETQ. V lost 4 bases to trimming and J lost 7 bases; unmatched junction nucleotides: 7. The length of the CDR3 is 15 residues.

The chain couples TRBV15 to TRBJ2-7, with a tentative D call TRBD1 (6 bases). Germline V gene sequence: CDR1 LNHNV, CDR2 YYDKDF (reference sequence). CDR3 size: 14 residues. V was clipped by 4 bases and J by 2 bases, with 12 bases between them. For the CDR3, the DNA is TGTGCCACCAGCAACCGGGACACAGCCTACGAGCAGTACTTC. Protein sequence: CATSNRDTAYEQYF.

This clone appeared a single time. The V gene is TRBV7-3, the J gene TRBJ2-2; 7 bases align to TRBD2. V dropped 3 bases and J dropped 1; count of bases not matched to a gene: 5. Germline V CDR1 and CDR2: SGHTA, FQGTGA. The CDR3 consists of 16 residues. In nucleotides, the CDR3 is TGTGCCAGCAGCTTGGGGGGGACCAGGAACACCGGGGAGCTGTTTTTT. It translates to CASSLGGTRNTGELFF.

V and J are TRBV5-4 and TRBJ2-1; TRBD2 is a possible D gene (5 bases). CDR3 length equals 15 residues. Per the germline V gene, CDR1 is SGHNT and CDR2 is YYREEE (reference sequence). Between the trimmed V and J ends, which lost 3 bases and 3 bases, there was a span of 13 bases. CDR3 in DNA: TGTGCCAGCAGCTCAGACACTAGAAACTACAATGAGCAGTTCTTC. It encodes CASSSDTRNYNEQFF.

This chain joins TRBV6-2 or TRBV6-3 and TRBJ2-7; the D gene is possibly TRBD1 (6 bases). V lost 5 bases, J lost 4 bases, and 9 bases lay in between. Per germline, CDR1 MNHEY and CDR2 SVGEGT. The CDR3 contains 12 residues. The chain's CDR3 is CASSQGQYEQYF. The CDR3 nucleotides are TGTGCCAGCAGTCAAGGACAGTACGAGCAGTACTTC.

This sequence joins TRBV27 and TRBJ2-7; 10 nucleotides agree with TRBD1. J gave up 2 bases and V 6 bases, and 1 base lay outside the gene matches. The CDR3 spans 13 residues. The germline V gene has CDR1 MNHEY and CDR2 SMNVEV (reference sequence). As DNA, the CDR3 is TGTGCCAGCAGCGGACAGGGGGCCTACGAGCAGTACTTC. This translates into CASSGQGAYEQYF.

As regards this clone: An end of the junction differs from the germline gene, which may be a read error. J is TRBJ1-2 and V is TRBV7-3, with TRBD1 as a possible D gene (6 bases). The CDR3 is 15 amino acids. From germline, CDR1 is SGHTA and CDR2 FQGTGA. The CDR3 DNA is TGTGCCAGCAGGTTAAATCCGGGACAAAACTATGGCTACACCTTC. Its protein product is CASRLNPGQNYGYTF.